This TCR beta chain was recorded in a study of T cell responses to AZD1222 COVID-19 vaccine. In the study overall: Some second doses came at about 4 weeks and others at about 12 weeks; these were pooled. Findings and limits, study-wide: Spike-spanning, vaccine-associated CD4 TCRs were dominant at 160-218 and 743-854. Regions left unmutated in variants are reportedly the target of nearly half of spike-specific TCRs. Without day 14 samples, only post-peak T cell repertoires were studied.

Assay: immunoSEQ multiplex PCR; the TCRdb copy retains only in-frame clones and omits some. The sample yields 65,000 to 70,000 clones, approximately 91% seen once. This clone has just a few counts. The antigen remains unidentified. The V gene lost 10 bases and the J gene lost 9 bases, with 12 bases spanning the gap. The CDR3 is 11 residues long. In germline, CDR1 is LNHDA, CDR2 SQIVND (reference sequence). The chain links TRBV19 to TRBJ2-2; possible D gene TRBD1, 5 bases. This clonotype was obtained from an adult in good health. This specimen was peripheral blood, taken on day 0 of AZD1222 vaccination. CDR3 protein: CATQGFRELFF. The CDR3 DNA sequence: TGTGCCACTCAGGGATTCCGGGAGCTGTTTTTT.